These T cell receptor beta chains were read from a single sample in a study of T cell changes during pregnancy in multiple sclerosis. Clones were sequenced by immunoSEQ multiplex PCR, and TCRdb holds only the in-frame ones, with some missing. The sample shows around 57,000 clones, about nine tenths of them seen only once. Sequencing used peripheral blood, obtained in the first trimester of pregnancy. These receptors were taken from a female donor in good health, enrolled as a control in a pregnancy study. Each CDR3 is given with its conserved first and last residue. D genes are given only for firm matches. A row's size may be missing; if present it is once, few, many or a size class.

D gene	J gene	V gene	CDR3 length	clone size	CDR3 protein	CDR3 DNA
TRBD1	TRBJ2-3	TRBV11-1	17	.	CASSYKPGTGAVDTQYF	TGTGCCAGCAGCTATAAACCTGGGACAGGGGCTGTAGATACGCAGTATTTT
TRBD1	TRBJ2-4	TRBV5-6	15	.	CASSLPGTGVNIQYF	TGTGCCAGCAGCTTACCGGGGACAGGGGTAAACATTCAGTACTTC
TRBD1	TRBJ2-7	TRBV6-5	14	.	CASSWGQGPYEQYF	TGTGCCAGCAGTTGGGGACAGGGCCCCTACGAGCAGTACTTC
TRBD2	TRBJ2-3	TRBV4-3	19	.	CASSQGLAGGLGSTDTQYF	TGCGCCAGCAGCCAAGGCCTAGCGGGGGGGCTCGGAAGCACAGATACGCAGTATTTT
TRBD1	TRBJ1-2	TRBV29-1	14	.	CSVGDREESSGYTF	TGCAGCGTCGGAGACAGGGAAGAGTCGTCTGGCTACACCTTC
TRBD1	TRBJ2-5	TRBV30	15	.	CAWDETGGYYETQYF	TGTGCCTGGGATGAAACAGGGGGGTATTACGAGACCCAGTACTTC
.	TRBJ1-1	TRBV7-9	15	.	CASSLVRPGGTEAFF	TGTGCCAGCAGCTTAGTTAGGCCGGGAGGCACTGAAGCTTTCTTT
.	TRBJ2-5	TRBV5-1	15	.	CASALRSGQKETQYF	TGCGCCAGCGCCCTTAGGTCAGGACAGAAAGAGACCCAGTACTTC
TRBD1	TRBJ1-1	TRBV7-9	14	.	CASRWTGANTEAFF	TGTGCCAGCAGATGGACAGGGGCGAACACTGAAGCTTTCTTT
TRBD2	TRBJ2-3	TRBV9	16	.	CASSVVAGGFTDTQYF	TGTGCCAGCAGCGTAGTGGCGGGGGGTTTCACAGATACGCAGTATTTT
TRBD1	TRBJ1-4	TRBV29-1	13	.	CSVQTGVGEKLFF	TGCAGCGTCCAGACAGGGGTGGGGGAAAAACTGTTTTTT
.	TRBJ1-1	TRBV4-1	15	.	CASSQDAVMNTEAFF	TGCGCCAGCAGCCAAGATGCGGTTATGAACACTGAAGCTTTCTTT
TRBD1	TRBJ2-5	TRBV11-2	14	once	CASSLGIRGETQYF	TGTGCCAGCAGCTTAGGGATCAGGGGGGAGACCCAGTACTTC
TRBD1	TRBJ1-1	TRBV7-2	17	.	CASSPGQERILNTEAFF	TGTGCCAGCAGCCCCGGACAGGAGAGGATATTGAACACTGAAGCTTTCTTT
.	TRBJ1-1	TRBV6-5	14	once	CASSYSIQSTEAFF	TGTGCCAGCAGTTACTCGATACAGAGCACTGAAGCTTTCTTT
TRBD1	TRBJ1-2	TRBV11-3	13	.	CASSWTGGYGYTF	TGTGCCAGCAGCTGGACAGGGGGTTATGGCTACACCTTC
TRBD1	TRBJ2-1	TRBV7-3	14	.	CASSSAGGWNEQFF	TGTGCCAGCAGCTCCGCAGGGGGCTGGAATGAGCAGTTCTTC
TRBD1	TRBJ2-1	TRBV19	15	once	CASSIGTGVGDEQFF	TGTGCCAGTAGTATAGGGACAGGGGTTGGGGATGAGCAGTTCTTC
.	TRBJ1-4	TRBV19	15	once	CASSLGLATNEKLFF	TGTGCCAGTAGTTTGGGCCTGGCAACTAATGAAAAACTGTTTTTT
TRBD2	TRBJ2-1	TRBV9	16	.	CASNDVGGSSYNEQFF	TGTGCCAGCAATGACGTCGGCGGGAGCTCCTACAATGAGCAGTTCTTC
TRBD2	TRBJ2-6	TRBV7-9	15	once	CASFGGSSGANVLTF	TGTGCCAGCTTCGGGGGGAGCTCTGGGGCCAACGTCCTGACTTTC
.	TRBJ1-1	TRBV7-9	15	.	CASSPDYRVDTEAFF	TGTGCCAGCAGCCCGGATTACAGGGTCGACACTGAAGCTTTCTTT
TRBD1	TRBJ2-7	TRBV9	15	.	CASSVAGQGANEQYF	TGTGCCAGCAGCGTAGCAGGACAGGGGGCCAACGAGCAGTACTTC
.	TRBJ1-2	TRBV10-3	13	.	CAISDEGVHGYTF	TGTGCCATCAGTGATGAAGGGGTACATGGCTACACCTTC
TRBD1	TRBJ1-2	TRBV4-2	15	.	CASSQDDRDPYGYTF	TGTGCCAGCAGCCAAGATGACAGGGACCCCTATGGCTACACCTTC
.	TRBJ2-7	TRBV4-1	15	.	CASSQGGDASYEQYF	TGCGCCAGCAGCCAAGGGGGAGACGCATCCTACGAGCAGTACTTC
.	TRBJ1-1	TRBV7-8	14	.	CASSPMTGITEAFF	TGTGCCAGCAGCCCCATGACGGGGATCACTGAAGCTTTCTTT
TRBD1	TRBJ2-1	TRBV27	14	.	CASSTAAGGNEQFF	TGTGCCAGCAGTACCGCGGCAGGGGGCAATGAGCAGTTCTTC
.	TRBJ1-5	TRBV7-2	13	.	CASSLARQGTQHF	TGTGCCAGCAGCTTAGCGCGGCAGGGGACCCAGCATTTT
.	TRBJ2-7	TRBV19	14	.	CASSPVGLGYEQYF	TGTGCCAGTAGCCCCGTGGGCCTCGGATACGAGCAGTACTTC
.	TRBJ1-2	TRBV18	16	.	CASSPQLKTANYGYTF	TGTGCCAGCTCACCCCAATTAAAGACAGCTAACTATGGCTACACCTTC
TRBD1	TRBJ2-2	TRBV25-1	16	once	CASSEWKTGISGELFF	TGTGCCAGCAGTGAATGGAAGACAGGGATCTCCGGGGAGCTGTTTTTT
TRBD1	TRBJ1-5	TRBV28	14	.	CASRPGGNPQPQHF	TGTGCCAGCAGACCAGGGGGTAACCCTCAGCCCCAGCATTTT
TRBD1	TRBJ1-5	TRBV6-1	19	.	CASSEMLGTEFYSNQPQHF	TGTGCCAGCAGTGAAATGCTCGGGACAGAGTTCTATAGCAATCAGCCCCAGCATTTT
.	TRBJ2-1	TRBV21-1	18	.	CASSKGLIAGGPYNEQFF	TGTGCCAGCAGCAAGGGCCTCATAGCGGGGGGGCCCTACAATGAGCAGTTCTTC